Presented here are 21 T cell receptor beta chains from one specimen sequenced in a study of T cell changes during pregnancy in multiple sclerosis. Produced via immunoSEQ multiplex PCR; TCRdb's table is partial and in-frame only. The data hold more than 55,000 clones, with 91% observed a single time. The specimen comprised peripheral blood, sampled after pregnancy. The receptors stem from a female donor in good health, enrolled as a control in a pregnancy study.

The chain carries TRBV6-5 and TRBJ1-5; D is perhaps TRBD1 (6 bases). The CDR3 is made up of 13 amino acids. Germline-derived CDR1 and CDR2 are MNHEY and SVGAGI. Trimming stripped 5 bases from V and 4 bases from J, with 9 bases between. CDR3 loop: CASSGQQNQPQHF. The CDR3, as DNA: TGTGCCAGCAGTGGACAGCAAAATCAGCCCCAGCATTTT.

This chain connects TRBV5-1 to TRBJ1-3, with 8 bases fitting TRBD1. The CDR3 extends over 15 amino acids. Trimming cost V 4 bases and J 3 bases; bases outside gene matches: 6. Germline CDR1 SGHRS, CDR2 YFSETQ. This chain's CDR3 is CASSPRQGSGNTIYF. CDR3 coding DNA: TGCGCCAGCAGCCCGCGACAGGGGAGTGGAAACACCATATATTTT.

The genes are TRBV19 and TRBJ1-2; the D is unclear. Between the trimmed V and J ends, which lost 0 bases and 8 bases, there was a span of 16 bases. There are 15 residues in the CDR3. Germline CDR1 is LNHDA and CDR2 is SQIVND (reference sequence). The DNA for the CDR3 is TGTGCCAGTAGTATAGATCTAGAGTCCATAAGAGGCTACACCTTC. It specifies CASSIDLESIRGYTF.

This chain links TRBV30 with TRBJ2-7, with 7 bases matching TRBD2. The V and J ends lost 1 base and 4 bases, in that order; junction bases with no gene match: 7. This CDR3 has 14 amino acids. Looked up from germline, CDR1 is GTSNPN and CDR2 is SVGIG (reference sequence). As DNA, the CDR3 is TGTGCCTGGAGTGGTGGCGGGGGACTATACGAGCAGTACTTC. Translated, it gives CAWSGGGGLYEQYF. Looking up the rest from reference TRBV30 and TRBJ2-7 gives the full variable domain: SQTIHQWPATLVQPVGSPLSLECTVEGTSNPNLYWYRQAAGRGLQLLFYSVGIGQISSEVPQNLSASRPQDRQFILSSKKLLLSDSGFYLCAWSGGGGLYEQYFGPGTRLTVT.

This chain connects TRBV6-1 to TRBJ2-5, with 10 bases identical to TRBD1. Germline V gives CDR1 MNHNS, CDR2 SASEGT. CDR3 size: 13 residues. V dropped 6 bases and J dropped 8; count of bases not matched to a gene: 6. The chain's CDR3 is CASRTGQGYTQYF. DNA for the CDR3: TGTGCCAGCAGGACGGGACAGGGGTACACCCAGTACTTC.

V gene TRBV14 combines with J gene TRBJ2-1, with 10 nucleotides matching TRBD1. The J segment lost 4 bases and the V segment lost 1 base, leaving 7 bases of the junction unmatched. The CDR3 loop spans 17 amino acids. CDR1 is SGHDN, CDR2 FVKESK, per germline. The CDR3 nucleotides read TGTGCCAGCAGCCAAGCTCACCCGGGACAGGGGTACAATGAGCAGTTCTTC. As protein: CASSQAHPGQGYNEQFF.

The CDR3 DNA sequence: TGCGCCAGCAGCTTGGTTGGAGGGAGGGGGACAGATACGCAGTATTTT. Amino acid sequence: CASSLVGGRGTDTQYF. This chain connects TRBV5-1 to TRBJ2-3; a possible D gene is TRBD2 (7 bases). Germline V gene data show CDR1 as SGHRS and CDR2 as YFSETQ. Between the trimmed V and J ends, which lost 0 bases and 3 bases, there was a span of 14 bases. CDR3 length: 16 residues.

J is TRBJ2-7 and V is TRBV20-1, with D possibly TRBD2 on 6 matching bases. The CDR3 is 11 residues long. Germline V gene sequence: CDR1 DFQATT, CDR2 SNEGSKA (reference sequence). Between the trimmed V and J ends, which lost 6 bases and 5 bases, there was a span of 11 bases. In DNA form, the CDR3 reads TGCAGTGCACTGGAGGGTGACGAGCAGTACTTC. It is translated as CSALEGDEQYF.

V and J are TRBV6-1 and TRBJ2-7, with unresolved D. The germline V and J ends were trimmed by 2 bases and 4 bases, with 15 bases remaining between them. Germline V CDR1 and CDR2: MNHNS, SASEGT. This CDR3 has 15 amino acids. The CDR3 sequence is CASSEMAQLTYEQYF. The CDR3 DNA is TGTGCCAGCAGTGAAATGGCCCAACTAACATACGAGCAGTACTTC.

CDR3 residues: CASSLGGTTESYGYTF. The CDR3 DNA reads as TGTGCCAGCTCACTAGGGGGTACCACAGAGTCCTATGGCTACACCTTC. This chain links TRBV18 with TRBJ1-2, with D tentatively TRBD1 (6 bases). Trimming shortened V by 4 bases and J by 4 bases, and 19 bases separated the two germline ends. Germline V gene lookup returns CDR1 KGHSH and CDR2 LQKENI. The CDR3 spans 16 residues.

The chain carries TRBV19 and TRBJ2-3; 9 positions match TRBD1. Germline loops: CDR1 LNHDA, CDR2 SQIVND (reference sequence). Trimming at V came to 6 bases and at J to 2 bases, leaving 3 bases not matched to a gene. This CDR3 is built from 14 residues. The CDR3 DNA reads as TGTGCCAGTAGCCGGACAGGGGACACAGATACGCAGTATTTT. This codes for CASSRTGDTDTQYF.

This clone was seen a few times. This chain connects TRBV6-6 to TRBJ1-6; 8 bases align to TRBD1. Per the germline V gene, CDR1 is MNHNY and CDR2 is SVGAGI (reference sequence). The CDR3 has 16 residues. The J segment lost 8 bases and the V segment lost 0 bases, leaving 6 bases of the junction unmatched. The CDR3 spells CASSYSQGATDSPLHF. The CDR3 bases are TGTGCCAGCAGTTACTCGCAGGGGGCTACGGATTCACCCCTCCACTTT.

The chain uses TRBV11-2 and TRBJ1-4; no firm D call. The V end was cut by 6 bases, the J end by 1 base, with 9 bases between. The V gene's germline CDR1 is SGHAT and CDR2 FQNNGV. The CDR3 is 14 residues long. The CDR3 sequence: CASRVEGTNEKLFF. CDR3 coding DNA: TGTGCCAGCAGGGTTGAGGGAACTAATGAAAAACTGTTTTTT.

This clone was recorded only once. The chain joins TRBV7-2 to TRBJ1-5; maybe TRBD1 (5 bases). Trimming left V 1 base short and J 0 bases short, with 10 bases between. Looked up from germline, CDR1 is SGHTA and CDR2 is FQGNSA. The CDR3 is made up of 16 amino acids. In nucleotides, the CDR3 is TGTGCCAGCAGCTTAGTGTGGGGCCATAGCAATCAGCCCCAGCATTTT. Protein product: CASSLVWGHSNQPQHF.

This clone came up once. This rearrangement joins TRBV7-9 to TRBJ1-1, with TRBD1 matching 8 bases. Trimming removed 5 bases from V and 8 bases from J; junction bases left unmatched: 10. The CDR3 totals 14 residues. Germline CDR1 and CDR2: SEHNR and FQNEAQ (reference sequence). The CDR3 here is CASSPRRDRKEAFF. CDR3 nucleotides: TGTGCCAGCAGCCCCCGCCGGGACAGGAAAGAAGCTTTCTTT.

CDR3 sequence (DNA): TGTGCCAGCAGCTTGGCCGGGGAACCGACTGGAAACACCATATATTTT. This sequence encodes CASSLAGEPTGNTIYF. This rearrangement joins TRBV5-6 to TRBJ1-3; no clear D gene. The germline gives CDR1 SGHDT, CDR2 YYEEEE. With 0 bases removed from V and 2 bases from J, the gap between germline ends came to 12 bases. This CDR3 region has 16 residues.

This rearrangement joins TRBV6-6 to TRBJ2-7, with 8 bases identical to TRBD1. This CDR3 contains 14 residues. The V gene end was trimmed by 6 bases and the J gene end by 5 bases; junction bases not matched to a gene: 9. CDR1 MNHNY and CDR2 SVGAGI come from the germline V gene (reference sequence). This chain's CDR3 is CASRGQGGGNEQYF. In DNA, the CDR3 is TGTGCCAGCAGAGGACAGGGAGGTGGGAACGAGCAGTACTTC.

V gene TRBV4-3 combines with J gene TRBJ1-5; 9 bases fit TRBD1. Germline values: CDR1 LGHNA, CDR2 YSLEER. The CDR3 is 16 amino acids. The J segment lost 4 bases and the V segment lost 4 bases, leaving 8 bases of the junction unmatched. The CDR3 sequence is CASSRTRDRENQPQHF. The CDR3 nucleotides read TGCGCCAGCAGCCGGACCCGGGACAGGGAGAATCAGCCCCAGCATTTT.

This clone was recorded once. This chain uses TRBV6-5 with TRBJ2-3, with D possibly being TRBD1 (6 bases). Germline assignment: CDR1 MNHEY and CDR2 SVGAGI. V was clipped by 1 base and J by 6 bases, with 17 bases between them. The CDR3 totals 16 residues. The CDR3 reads CASSYYREYRADTQYF. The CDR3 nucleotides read TGTGCCAGCAGTTACTACAGAGAGTACAGGGCTGATACGCAGTATTTT.

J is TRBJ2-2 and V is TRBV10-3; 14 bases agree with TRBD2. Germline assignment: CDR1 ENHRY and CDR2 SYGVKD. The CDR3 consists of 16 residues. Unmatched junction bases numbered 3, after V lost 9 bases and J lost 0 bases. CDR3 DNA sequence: TGTGCCATGGGACTAGCGGGGGAAACGAACACCGGGGAGCTGTTTTTT. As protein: CAMGLAGETNTGELFF.

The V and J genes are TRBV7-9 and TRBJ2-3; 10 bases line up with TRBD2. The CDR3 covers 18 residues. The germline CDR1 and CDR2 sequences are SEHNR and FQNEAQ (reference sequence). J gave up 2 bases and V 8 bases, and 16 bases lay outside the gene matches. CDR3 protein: CASPALIAGGFSTDTQYF. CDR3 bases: TGTGCCAGCCCTGCATTGATAGCGGGGGGCTTTTCCACAGATACGCAGTATTTT.